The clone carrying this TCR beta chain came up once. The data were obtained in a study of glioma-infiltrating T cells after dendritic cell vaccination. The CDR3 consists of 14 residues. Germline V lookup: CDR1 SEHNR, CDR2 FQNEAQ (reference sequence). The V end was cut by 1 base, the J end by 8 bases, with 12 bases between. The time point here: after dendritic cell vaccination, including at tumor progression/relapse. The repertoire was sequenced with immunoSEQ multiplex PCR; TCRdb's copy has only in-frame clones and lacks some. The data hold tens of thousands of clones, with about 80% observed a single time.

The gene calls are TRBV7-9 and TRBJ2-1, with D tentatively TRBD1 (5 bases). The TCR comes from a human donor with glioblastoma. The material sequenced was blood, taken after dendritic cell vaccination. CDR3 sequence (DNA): TGTGCCAGCAGCTTAGAGGGCAGGGCCCATGAGCAGTTCTTC. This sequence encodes CASSLEGRAHEQFF.